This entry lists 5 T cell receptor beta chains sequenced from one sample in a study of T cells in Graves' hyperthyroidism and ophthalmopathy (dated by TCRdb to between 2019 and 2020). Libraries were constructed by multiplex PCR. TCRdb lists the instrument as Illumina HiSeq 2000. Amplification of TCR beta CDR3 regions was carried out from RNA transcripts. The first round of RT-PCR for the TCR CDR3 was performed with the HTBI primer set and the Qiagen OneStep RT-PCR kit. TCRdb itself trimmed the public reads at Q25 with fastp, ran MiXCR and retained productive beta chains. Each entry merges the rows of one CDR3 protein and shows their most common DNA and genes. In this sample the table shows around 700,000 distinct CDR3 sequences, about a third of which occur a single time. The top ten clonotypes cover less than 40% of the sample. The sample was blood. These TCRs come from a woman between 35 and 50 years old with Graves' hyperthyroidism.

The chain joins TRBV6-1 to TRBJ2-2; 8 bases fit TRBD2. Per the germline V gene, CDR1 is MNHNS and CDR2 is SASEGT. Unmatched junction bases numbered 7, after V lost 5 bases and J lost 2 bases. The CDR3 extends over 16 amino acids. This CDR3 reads CASSQSGGVNTGELFF. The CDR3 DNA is TGTGCCAGCAGTCAAAGCGGGGGAGTCAACACCGGGGAGCTGTTTTTT.

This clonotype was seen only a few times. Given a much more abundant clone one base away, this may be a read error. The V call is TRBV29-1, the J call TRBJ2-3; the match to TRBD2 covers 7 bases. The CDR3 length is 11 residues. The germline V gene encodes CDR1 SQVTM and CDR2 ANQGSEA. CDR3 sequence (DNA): TGCAGCGTGGAAAGCGGGGATACGCAGTGTTTT. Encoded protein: CSVESGDTQCF.

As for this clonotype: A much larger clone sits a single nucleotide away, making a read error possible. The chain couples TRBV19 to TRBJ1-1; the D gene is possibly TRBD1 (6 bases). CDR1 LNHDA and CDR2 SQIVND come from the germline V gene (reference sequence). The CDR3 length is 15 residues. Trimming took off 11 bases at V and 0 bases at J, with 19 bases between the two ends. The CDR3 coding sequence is TGTGCCGGTCTCCCCCCAGACAGGTTGAACACTGAAGCTTTCTTT. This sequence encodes CAGLPPDRLNTEAFF.

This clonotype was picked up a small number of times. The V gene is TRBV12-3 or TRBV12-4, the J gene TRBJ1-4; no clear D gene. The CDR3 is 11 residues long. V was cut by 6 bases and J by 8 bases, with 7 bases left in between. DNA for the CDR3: TGTGCCAGCAGCCAACAAGAAAAACTGTTTTTT. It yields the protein CASSQQEKLFF.

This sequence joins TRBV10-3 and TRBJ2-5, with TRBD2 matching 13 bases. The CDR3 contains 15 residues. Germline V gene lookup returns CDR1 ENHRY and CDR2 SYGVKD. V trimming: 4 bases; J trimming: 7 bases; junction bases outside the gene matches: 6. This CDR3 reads CAISGGLAGKRTQYF. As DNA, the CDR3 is TGTGCCATCAGTGGGGGACTAGCGGGGAAGAGGACCCAGTACTTC.